This TCR beta chain derives from a study of graft-versus-host responses after intestinal transplantation. Germline V gene data show CDR1 as SGHTA and CDR2 as FQGNSA. V was pared by 3 bases and J by 7 bases, with 9 bases between. This CDR3 has 12 amino acids. Repertoires were generated with immunoSEQ multiplex PCR, while TCRdb's copy carries only in-frame clones and drops some. The table shows under 20,000 clones, with roughly 36% occurring only once. V gene TRBV7-2 combines with J gene TRBJ1-2; TRBD1 is a possible D gene (6 bases). This TCR came from a human patient who was an organ donor for intestinal transplantation. This specimen consisted of alloreactive CD4+ T cells from a mixed lymphocyte reaction culture, obtained before transplantation. Subset specified: CFSE-low proliferating T cells sorted from roughly 6-day pre-transplant mixed lymphocyte reaction (GvH or HvG direction). Here the CDR3 DNA reads TGTGCCAGCAGCTTGTACAGGGCTGGCTACACCTTC. Translation gives CASSLYRAGYTF.